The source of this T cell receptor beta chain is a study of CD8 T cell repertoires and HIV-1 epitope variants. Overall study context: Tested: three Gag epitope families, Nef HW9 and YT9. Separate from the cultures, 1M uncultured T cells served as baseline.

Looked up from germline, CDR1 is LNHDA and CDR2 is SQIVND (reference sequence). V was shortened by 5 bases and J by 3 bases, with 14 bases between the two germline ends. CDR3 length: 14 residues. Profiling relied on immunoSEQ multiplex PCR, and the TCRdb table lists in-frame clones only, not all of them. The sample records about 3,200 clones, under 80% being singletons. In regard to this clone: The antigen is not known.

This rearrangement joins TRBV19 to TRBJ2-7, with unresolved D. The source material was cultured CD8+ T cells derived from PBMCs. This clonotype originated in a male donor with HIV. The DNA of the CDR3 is TGTGCCAGTAGTGAGTTTAGGTTGAACTACGAGCAGTACTTC. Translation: CASSEFRLNYEQYF.